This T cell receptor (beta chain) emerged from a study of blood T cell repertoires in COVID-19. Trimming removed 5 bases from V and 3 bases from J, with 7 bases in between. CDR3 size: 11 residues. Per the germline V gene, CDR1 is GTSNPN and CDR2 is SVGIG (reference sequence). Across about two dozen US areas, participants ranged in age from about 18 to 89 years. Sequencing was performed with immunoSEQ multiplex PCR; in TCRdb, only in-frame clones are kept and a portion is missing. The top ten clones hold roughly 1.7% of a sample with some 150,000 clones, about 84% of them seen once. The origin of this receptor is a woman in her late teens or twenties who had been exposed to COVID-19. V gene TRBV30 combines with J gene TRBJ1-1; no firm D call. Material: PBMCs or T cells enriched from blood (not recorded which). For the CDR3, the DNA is TGTGCCTGGTTTCTCGACACTGAAGCTTTCTTT. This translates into CAWFLDTEAFF.